The 23 T cell receptor beta chains below were found in one sample sequenced in a study of OX40 agonist ivuxolimab in advanced cancers. Generated by immunoSEQ multiplex PCR, the TCRdb table keeps only in-frame clones and is missing some. The data hold roughly 60,000 clones, with about 88% observed a single time. This sample comprised CD4+ or CD8+ T cells sorted from blood, obtained in a trial of the OX40 agonist ivuxolimab. These receptors were obtained from an adult with an advanced solid tumor such as melanoma, head and neck, liver or kidney cancer.

The count of this clone is one. The junction and the germline gene differ at one end; a read error may be behind it. The chain employs TRBV7-7 and TRBJ2-5, with D unresolved. This CDR3 is built from 13 residues. In germline, CDR1 is SSHAT, CDR2 FNYEAQ (reference sequence). The CDR3 DNA sequence: TGTGCTAGCAGCTTTGGGGTACAAGAGACCCAGTACTTC. Translation: CASSFGVQETQYF. The full variable domain, its missing parts supplied by reference TRBV7-7 and TRBJ2-5, is GAGVSQSPRYKVTKRGQDVTLRCDPISSHATLYWYQQALGQGPEFLTYFNYEAQPDKSGLPSDRFSAERPEGSISTLTIQRTEQRDSAMYRCASSFGVQETQYFGPGTRLLVL.

Written as DNA, the CDR3 is TGCGCCAGCAGCTTGTTGGGACAGGGGACTGAAGCTTTCTTT. This sequence encodes CASSLLGQGTEAFF. This chain joins TRBV5-1 and TRBJ1-1, with 10 bases fitting TRBD1. Germline V gene data show CDR1 as SGHRS and CDR2 as YFSETQ. This CDR3 has 14 residues. J gave up 5 bases and V 1 base, and 2 bases lay outside the gene matches.

About this clone itself: Other DNA sequences from this sample encode an identical CDR3 as well. This rearrangement joins TRBV7-2 to TRBJ1-1, with D uncertain. Trimming pared 2 bases from V and 1 base from J, leaving 2 bases between. CDR1 and CDR2 from the germline V gene are SGHTA and FQGNSA. The CDR3 sequence is 12 residues long. The CDR3 nucleotides are TGTGCCAGCAGCTTAACGAACACTGAAGCTTTCTTT. It yields the protein CASSLTNTEAFF.

CDR3: CASSQWGGGTDTQYF. As DNA, the CDR3 is TGTGCCAGCAGCCAATGGGGAGGTGGCACAGATACGCAGTATTTT. The chain has TRBV7-8 and TRBJ2-3; tentative D call: TRBD2 (6 bases). The CDR3 is 15 amino acids. Germline V gives CDR1 SGHVS, CDR2 FQNEAQ. The germline V and J ends were trimmed by 5 bases and 1 base, with 13 bases remaining between them. The variable domain in full, with the rest retrieved from reference TRBV7-8 and TRBJ2-3, is GAGVSQSPRYKVAKRGQDVALRCDPISGHVSLFWYQQALGQGPEFLTYFQNEAQLDKSGLPSDRFFAERPEGSVSTLKIQRTQQEDSAVYLCASSQWGGGTDTQYFGPGTRLTVL.

The chain joins TRBV7-3 to TRBJ1-1; D is ambiguous. The V end lost 2 bases, the J end lost 5 bases, and 9 bases lay between the germline ends. Germline V lookup: CDR1 SGHTA, CDR2 FQGTGA. The CDR3 consists of 13 residues. For the CDR3, the DNA is TGTGCCAGCAGCTTATTCTCTGGGACTGAAGCTTTCTTT. Protein sequence: CASSLFSGTEAFF.

In DNA form, the CDR3 reads TGTGCCAGCAGCCCTAGCGGGAGAGCGGAGACCCAGTACTTC. Translating it yields CASSPSGRAETQYF. This chain uses TRBV7-3 with TRBJ2-5, with 10 bases lining up with TRBD2. Germline V gene data show CDR1 as SGHTA and CDR2 as FQGTGA. After removal of 5 bases from V and 5 bases from J, the junction contained 5 bases not matched to a gene. CDR3 length: 14 amino acids.

In nucleotides, the CDR3 is TGTGCCAGCAGTGAAGTCCTCAGGACAGGGAGGGATGAGCAGTTCTTC. Translating it yields CASSEVLRTGRDEQFF. This sequence joins TRBV2 and TRBJ2-1, with D tentatively TRBD1 (8 bases). The CDR3 has 16 amino acids. Trimming pared 1 base from V and 8 bases from J, leaving 18 bases between. Germline CDR1 reads SNHLY; CDR2 reads FYNNEI.

This clone showed up just once. This sequence joins TRBV6-4 and TRBJ2-2, with TRBD1 matching over 7 bases. The ends lost 8 bases at V and 4 bases at J; junction bases unmatched: 7. Germline V lookup: CDR1 MRHNA, CDR2 SNTAGT. The CDR3 loop spans 14 amino acids. The DNA of the CDR3 is TGTGCCAGCCGCCGGGACAGAGTCACCGGGGAGCTGTTTTTT. It encodes CASRRDRVTGELFF.

J is TRBJ1-4 and V is TRBV5-6; 7 bases are a match to TRBD1. CDR1 is SGHDT, CDR2 YYEEEE, per germline. The CDR3 covers 14 residues. The ends lost 2 bases at V and 8 bases at J; junction bases unmatched: 6. The DNA for the CDR3 is TGTGCCAGCAGCTTACGACAGGGTGGGGAAAAACTGTTTTTT. The encoded protein is CASSLRQGGEKLFF.

This clone has a single count. V and J are TRBV7-2 and TRBJ1-1; a possible D gene is TRBD1 (5 bases). CDR1 and CDR2 (germline): SGHTA, FQGNSA. The CDR3 consists of 14 residues. Trimming removed 8 bases at V and 2 bases at J, with 15 bases between. The CDR3 spells CASSRGSVNTEAFF. CDR3 coding DNA: TGTGCCAGCTCCCGGGGCAGCGTTAACACTGAAGCTTTCTTT. Full variable domain (rest looked up from reference TRBV7-2 and TRBJ1-1): GAGVSQSPSNKVTEKGKDVELRCDPISGHTALYWYRQSLGQGLEFLIYFQGNSAPDKSGLPSDRFSAERTGGSVSTLTIQRTQQEDSAVYLCASSRGSVNTEAFFGQGTRLTVV.

This sequence joins TRBV5-6 and TRBJ2-2; D not resolved. The germline V gene has CDR1 SGHDT and CDR2 YYEEEE. V shed 0 bases and J shed 6 bases, with 6 bases lying between them. This CDR3 region has 13 residues. DNA for the CDR3: TGTGCCAGCAGCTTGGACCTCTCCGGGGAGCTGTTTTTT. It yields the protein CASSLDLSGELFF.

V is TRBV15 and J is TRBJ2-5; D remains ambiguous. The CDR3 spans 13 residues. The V end lost 3 bases, the J end lost 2 bases, and 7 bases lay between the germline ends. Germline-derived CDR1 and CDR2 are LNHNV and YYDKDF (reference sequence). The CDR3 DNA reads TGTGCCACCAGCAGCGACCTTCAAGAGACCCAGTACTTC. Protein: CATSSDLQETQYF.

The gene calls are TRBV6-7 and TRBJ2-3; 9 bases are shared with TRBD1. TRBV6-7 is labeled an ORF, and its function is uncertain. V gave up 0 bases and J gave up 2 bases; unmatched junction bases: 15. CDR3 size: 20 residues. For the CDR3, the DNA is TGTGCCAGCAGTTACTCGATGGTCCCCACAGGGGGCATCGACACAGATACGCAGTATTTT. It specifies CASSYSMVPTGGIDTDTQYF.

V gene TRBV11-2 combines with J gene TRBJ1-1; perhaps TRBD1 as D (6 bases). CDR1 is SGHAT and CDR2 is FQNNGV in the germline V gene. V was cut by 6 bases and J by 11 bases, with 13 bases left in between. The length of the CDR3 is 11 residues. The CDR3 is CASRLGGEAFF. The DNA for the CDR3 is TGTGCCAGCAGGCTCGGGGGCGAGGCTTTCTTT.

This clone was counted between two and nine times. J is TRBJ1-4 and V is TRBV7-2, with no clear D. The length of the CDR3 is 14 residues. V was cut by 5 bases and J by 4 bases, with 11 bases left in between. Germline assignment: CDR1 SGHTA and CDR2 FQGNSA. In DNA form, the CDR3 reads TGTGCCAGCAGCCCAGACGTGTTTAATGAAAAACTGTTTTTT. It translates to CASSPDVFNEKLFF. Using reference TRBV7-2 and TRBJ1-4 for the parts outside the CDR3, the full variable domain is GAGVSQSPSNKVTEKGKDVELRCDPISGHTALYWYRQSLGQGLEFLIYFQGNSAPDKSGLPSDRFSAERTGGSVSTLTIQRTQQEDSAVYLCASSPDVFNEKLFFGSGTQLSVL.

V gene TRBV30 combines with J gene TRBJ1-5; the match to TRBD1 covers 7 bases. V was pared by 0 bases and J by 6 bases, with 5 bases of the junction left unmatched. Germline loops: CDR1 GTSNPN, CDR2 SVGIG (reference sequence). CDR3 length equals 14 residues. The CDR3 DNA is TGTGCCTGGAGTGTTCAGGGGGACGGTCAGCCCCAGCATTTT. Residues: CAWSVQGDGQPQHF.

The V gene is TRBV5-1, the J gene TRBJ2-3, with 12 bases fitting TRBD2. CDR1 and CDR2 (germline): SGHRS, YFSETQ. The CDR3 totals 16 residues. V lost 6 bases, J lost 2 bases, and 7 bases stayed unmatched. This CDR3 reads CASTKGLAGPTDTQYF. CDR3 bases: TGCGCCAGCACCAAGGGACTAGCGGGTCCCACAGATACGCAGTATTTT.

This chain joins TRBV21-1 and TRBJ1-2. TRBV21-1 is tagged as a pseudogene. This CDR3 spans 19 amino acids. CDR3 residues: CASSKVHPSGTLWIYGYTF. The CDR3 DNA follows: TGTGCCAGCAGCAAAGTACATCCCTCCGGGACGCTCTGGATATATGGCTACACCTTC.

The rearrangement joins TRBV5-1 to TRBJ1-2; D is uncertain. This CDR3 contains 16 residues. V was pared by 1 base and J by 2 bases, with 15 bases between. Germline V gene sequence: CDR1 SGHRS, CDR2 YFSETQ. CDR3 in amino acids: CASSLNSGPRNYGYTF. The CDR3 region has the DNA TGCGCCAGCAGCTTGAATAGTGGACCTCGGAACTATGGCTACACCTTC.

This chain uses TRBV5-1 with TRBJ2-7; D remains ambiguous. The CDR3 has 16 amino acids. CDR1 and CDR2 from the germline V gene are SGHRS and YFSETQ. The V and J ends lost 0 bases and 2 bases respectively, with 15 bases between them. CDR3 DNA: TGCGCCAGCAGCTTGGAGTTGGCGGACCCACCCTACGAGCAGTACTTC. This gives the protein CASSLELADPPYEQYF.

The chain links TRBV7-6 to TRBJ1-6; possibly TRBD1 for D (6 bases). The CDR3 is made up of 15 amino acids. Germline lookup yields CDR1 SGHVS and CDR2 FNYEAQ. Between the trimmed V and J ends, which lost 1 base and 7 bases, there was a span of 11 bases. The CDR3 coding sequence is TGTGCCAGCAGCTTAGTGGAGACAGGCAATTCACCCCTCCACTTT. Translating gives CASSLVETGNSPLHF. The full variable domain, completed using reference TRBV7-6 and TRBJ1-6, is GAGVSQSPRYKVTKRGQDVALRCDPISGHVSLYWYRQALGQGPEFLTYFNYEAQQDKSGLPNDRFSAERPEGSISTLTIQRTEQRDSAMYRCASSLVETGNSPLHFGNGTRLTVT.

About this clone itself: Other nucleotide sequences from this sample produce the same CDR3. The chain joins TRBV5-1 to TRBJ2-3; no firm D call. Trimming took off 1 base at V and 3 bases at J, with 3 bases between the two ends. This CDR3 has 12 residues. Germline V lookup: CDR1 SGHRS, CDR2 YFSETQ. The CDR3 sequence: CASSLSTDTQYF. The CDR3, as DNA: TGCGCCAGCAGCTTGAGTACAGATACGCAGTATTTT.

V usage is TRBV6-6 and J usage is TRBJ2-2; D possibly uses TRBD1 or TRBD2 (5 bases each). V lost 2 bases to trimming and J lost 10 bases, with 14 bases between them. CDR1 is MNHNY, CDR2 SVGAGI, per germline (reference sequence). This CDR3 comprises 14 residues. The CDR3 region is CASSYVRGQAELFF. The CDR3 region has the DNA TGTGCCAGCAGTTACGTGAGGGGTCAGGCGGAGCTGTTTTTT.